A selection of T cell receptor beta chains follows, all from one sample in a study of blood T cells in healthy people across ages. In TCRdb, the 5' RACE reads were re-called with MiXCR into one record per CDR3 protein. The sample gives 600,000 to 850,000 distinct CDR3 sequences, around 40% of which show up once; 20% to 25% is in the top ten. The specimen was blood. These TCRs come from an older woman in good health. Both conserved end residues are part of each CDR3. D genes are given only for firm matches. Part of the rows lack a size; the others show once, few, many or a class for expanded clones.

v_gene	j_gene	abundance	d_gene	len	CDR3aa	CDR3nt
TRBV3-1	TRBJ2-2	.	.	11	CASRTAGELFF	TGTGCCAGCAGGACTGCCGGGGAGCTGTTTTTT
TRBV4-2	TRBJ2-4	few	.	15	CASSQETGPKNIQYF	TGTGCCAGCAGCCAAGAAACAGGGCCCAAAAACATTCAGTACTTC
TRBV20-1	TRBJ1-2	.	TRBD1	15	CSAFLRGLVNYGYTF	TGCAGTGCTTTCCTCAGGGGGCTGGTCAACTATGGCTACACCTTC
TRBV28	TRBJ2-1	many	.	11	CASSPYNEQFF	TGTGCCAGCAGCCCTTACAATGAGCAGTTCTTC
TRBV15	TRBJ1-1	.	.	14	CATSVKNRNTEAFF	TGTGCCACCAGCGTTAAAAACAGGAACACTGAAGCTTTCTTT
TRBV3-1	TRBJ2-4	.	.	14	CASSQGSRSNIQYF	TGTGCCAGCAGCCAAGGTTCCAGAAGCAACATTCAGTACTTC
TRBV29-1	TRBJ2-7	few	TRBD1	14	CSGGTGGLSYEQYF	TGCAGCGGGGGGACAGGGGGCCTCTCCTACGAGCAGTACTTC
TRBV25-1	TRBJ2-5	.	.	14	CASSEYTGSGEQYF	TGTGCCAGCAGTGAATACACGGGGTCGGGTGAGCAGTACTTC
TRBV7-6	TRBJ1-6	many	.	15	CASSAQGPYNSPLHF	TGTGCCAGCAGCGCCCAGGGACCCTATAATTCACCCCTCCACTTT
TRBV9	TRBJ2-1	few	.	15	CASSGGAGANNEQFF	TGTGCCAGCAGCGGGGGGGCGGGGGCAAACAATGAGCAGTTCTTC
TRBV6-1	TRBJ1-6	.	.	14	CASRQGLLNSPLHF	TGTGCCAGCAGACAGGGCCTACTTAATTCACCCCTCCACTTT
TRBV7-2	TRBJ2-3	few	.	16	CASSLVRGLSTDTQYF	TGTGCCAGCAGCTTAGTTCGCGGGCTGAGCACAGATACGCAGTATTTT
TRBV4-3	TRBJ2-7	large	.	15	CASSQNRAPIYEQYF	TGCGCCAGCAGCCAGAACAGGGCACCTATCTACGAGCAGTACTTC
TRBV12-3/TRBV12-4	TRBJ1-1	.	TRBD1	13	CAGGYRGATEAFF	TGTGCCGGGGGGTACAGGGGGGCCACTGAAGCTTTCTTT
TRBV7-2	TRBJ1-2	many	.	13	CASSHGQNYGYTF	TGTGCCAGCAGCCACGGACAGAACTATGGCTACACCTTC
TRBV2	TRBJ2-3	.	TRBD2	19	CASSPRTSGRAESRNTQYF	TGTGCCAGCAGCCCACGGACTAGCGGGAGGGCCGAGAGTCGAAATACGCAGTATTTT
TRBV4-2	TRBJ2-5	.	.	16	CASSQEASEAHNEQYF	TGTGCCAGCAGCCAAGAAGCTAGCGAGGCACACAATGAGCAGTACTTC
TRBV29-1	TRBJ1-1	few	.	12	CSFPGAEGQAFF	TGCAGCTTCCCAGGGGCCGAGGGGCAGGCTTTCTTT
TRBV11-2	TRBJ2-7	.	TRBD2	15	CASGKLAGVYYEQYF	TGTGCCAGCGGCAAACTAGCGGGAGTTTACTACGAGCAGTACTTC
TRBV28	TRBJ2-7	.	.	16	CASSAPGRRYSYEQYF	TGTGCCAGCAGTGCCCCGGGACGGCGGTACTCCTACGAGCAGTACTTC
TRBV3-1	TRBJ2-7	.	TRBD1	16	CASSTTTGGSGYEQYF	TGTGCCAGCAGCACAACAACAGGGGGCAGTGGATACGAGCAGTACTTC
TRBV12-3/TRBV12-4	TRBJ2-3	few	.	13	CASSLQGSDTQYF	TGTGCCAGCAGTTTGCAGGGATCCGATACGCAGTATTTT
TRBV5-6	TRBJ1-2	few	.	14	CASSLRQALYGYTF	TGTGCCAGCAGCTTGCGGCAGGCTCTCTATGGCTACACCTTC
TRBV6-5	TRBJ1-5	.	.	12	CASDIDNQPQHF	TGTGCCAGCGATATAGACAATCAGCCCCAGCATTTT
TRBV11-3	TRBJ2-2	.	.	16	CASSLAYGGNTGELFF	TGTGCCAGCAGCTTAGCGTACGGGGGAAACACCGGGGAGCTGTTTTTT
TRBV5-6	TRBJ1-1	.	.	12	CASSLVQGRAFF	TGTGCCAGCAGCTTGGTCCAAGGTCGAGCTTTCTTT
TRBV5-6	TRBJ2-7	few	TRBD2	13	CASSLAGVDEQYF	TGTGCCAGCAGCTTAGCGGGAGTGGACGAGCAGTACTTC
TRBV28	TRBJ2-1	.	.	17	CASSTVQSSLLTYEQFF	TGCGCCAGCAGTACTGTACAAAGTAGCTTACTCACCTACGAGCAGTTCTTC
TRBV20-1	TRBJ2-2	many	.	13	CSASQGNTGELFF	TGCAGTGCTAGCCAGGGCAACACCGGGGAGCTGTTTTTT
TRBV6-2/TRBV6-3	TRBJ2-1	many	TRBD2	17	CASRLGLAGGSYNEQFF	TGTGCCAGCAGACTGGGACTAGCGGGAGGTTCCTACAATGAGCAGTTCTTC
TRBV6-5	TRBJ2-7	few	.	15	CASRPGVGSSYEQYF	TGTGCCAGCAGGCCAGGGGTAGGAAGCTCCTACGAGCAGTACTTC
TRBV27	TRBJ1-2	.	.	13	CASRRLEAYGYTF	TGTGCCAGCAGGCGCCTTGAGGCGTATGGCTACACCTTC
TRBV20-1	TRBJ1-2	once	.	14	CSARDLQGGYGYTF	TGCAGTGCTAGAGATCTACAGGGAGGCTATGGCTACACCTTC
TRBV7-3	TRBJ1-6	once	.	13	CASSLDVPSPLHF	TGTGCCAGCAGCTTAGATGTTCCTTCACCCCTCCACTTT
TRBV19	TRBJ2-5	.	TRBD2	18	CASSVGTSGGEYQETQYF	TGTGCCAGTAGTGTCGGGACTAGCGGGGGAGAGTACCAAGAGACCCAGTACTTC
TRBV7-2	TRBJ1-2	.	.	15	CASSQGQLRGGGYTF	TGTGCCAGCAGCCAAGGACAGCTCCGGGGGGGTGGCTACACCTTC
TRBV12-3/TRBV12-4	TRBJ2-5	many	.	13	CASSLGFTGTQYF	TGTGCCAGCAGTTTAGGTTTCACGGGGACCCAGTACTTC
TRBV20-1	TRBJ2-7	few	.	13	CSATQELGYEQYF	TGCAGTGCCACACAGGAATTAGGCTACGAGCAGTACTTC
TRBV27	TRBJ1-1	.	TRBD1	19	CASRGTGTGVVFDGTEAFF	TGTGCCAGCAGAGGGACGGGGACAGGGGTTGTATTCGATGGCACTGAAGCTTTCTTT
TRBV28	TRBJ2-7	.	.	12	CASTRDFYEQYF	TGTGCCAGCACCCGGGACTTCTACGAGCAGTACTTC
TRBV30	TRBJ1-6	few	TRBD1	17	CAWSARTGGLYNSPLHF	TGTGCCTGGAGTGCACGGACAGGGGGACTCTATAATTCACCCCTCCACTTT
TRBV29-1	TRBJ2-3	.	.	14	CGVVRVGGTDTQYF	TGCGGCGTTGTGAGGGTCGGTGGCACAGATACGCAGTATTTT